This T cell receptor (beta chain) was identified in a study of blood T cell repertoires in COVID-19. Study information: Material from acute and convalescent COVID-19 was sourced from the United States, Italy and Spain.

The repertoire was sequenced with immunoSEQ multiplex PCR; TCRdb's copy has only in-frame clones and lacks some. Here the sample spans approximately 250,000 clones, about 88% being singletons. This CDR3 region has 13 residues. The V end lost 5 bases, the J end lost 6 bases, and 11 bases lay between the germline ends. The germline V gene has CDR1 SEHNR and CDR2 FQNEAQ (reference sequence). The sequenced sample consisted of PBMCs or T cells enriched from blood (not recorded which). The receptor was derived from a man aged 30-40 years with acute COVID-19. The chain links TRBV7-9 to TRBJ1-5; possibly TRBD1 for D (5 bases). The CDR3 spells CASSRGIGQPQHF. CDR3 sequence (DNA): TGTGCCAGCAGCCGGGGGATAGGTCAGCCCCAGCATTTT.